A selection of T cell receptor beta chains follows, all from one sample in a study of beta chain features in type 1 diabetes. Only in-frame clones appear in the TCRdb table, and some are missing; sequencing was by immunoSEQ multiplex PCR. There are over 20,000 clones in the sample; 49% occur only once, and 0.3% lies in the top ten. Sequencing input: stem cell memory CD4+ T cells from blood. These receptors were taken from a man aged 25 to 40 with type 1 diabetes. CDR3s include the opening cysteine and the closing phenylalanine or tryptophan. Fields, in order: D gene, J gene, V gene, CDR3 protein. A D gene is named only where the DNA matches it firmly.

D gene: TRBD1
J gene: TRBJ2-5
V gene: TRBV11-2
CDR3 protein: CASGQGKETQYF

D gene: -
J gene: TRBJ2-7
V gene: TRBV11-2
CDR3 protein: CASSFLETSTYF

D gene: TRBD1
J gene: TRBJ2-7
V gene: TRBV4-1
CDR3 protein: CASSLQPGQGLYEQYF

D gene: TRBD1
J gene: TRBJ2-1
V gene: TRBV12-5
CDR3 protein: CASVRTGGVYEQFF

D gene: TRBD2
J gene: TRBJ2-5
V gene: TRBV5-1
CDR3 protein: CASSVLSGGQETQYF

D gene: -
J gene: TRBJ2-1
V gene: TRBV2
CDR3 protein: CASSDLASTHNEQFF

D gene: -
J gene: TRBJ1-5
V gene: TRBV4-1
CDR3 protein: CASSQDSGEQPQHF

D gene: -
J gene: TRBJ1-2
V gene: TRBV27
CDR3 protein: CASSPRTGLYGYTF

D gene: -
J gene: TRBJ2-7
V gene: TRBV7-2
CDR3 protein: CASSLVPGIFYEQYF

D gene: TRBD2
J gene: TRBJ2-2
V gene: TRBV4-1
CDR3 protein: CASSQDQLAGGTNTGELFF

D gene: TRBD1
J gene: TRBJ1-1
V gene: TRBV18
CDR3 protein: CASSPRGTGDTEAFF

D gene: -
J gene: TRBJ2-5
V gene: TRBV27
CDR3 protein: CASSLYGQSEETQYF

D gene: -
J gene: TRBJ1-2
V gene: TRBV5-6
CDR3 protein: CASSPGENYGYTF

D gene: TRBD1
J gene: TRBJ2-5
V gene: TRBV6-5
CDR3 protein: CASSSTGTGLATQYF

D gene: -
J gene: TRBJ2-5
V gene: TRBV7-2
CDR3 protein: CASSPGGPRRQETQYF

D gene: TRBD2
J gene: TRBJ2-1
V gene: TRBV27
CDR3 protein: CASSLSFRGRAHEQFF

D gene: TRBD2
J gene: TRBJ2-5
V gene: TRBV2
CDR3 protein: CASKLAGETQYF

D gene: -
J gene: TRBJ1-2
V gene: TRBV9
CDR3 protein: CASSVDKGNYGYTF

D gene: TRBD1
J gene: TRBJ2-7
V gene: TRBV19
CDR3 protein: CASSTPQGARNEQYF

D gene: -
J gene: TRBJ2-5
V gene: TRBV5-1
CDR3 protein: CASSLSGQTQETQYF

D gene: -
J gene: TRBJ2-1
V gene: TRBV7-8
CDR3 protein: CASSRGGTYNEQFF

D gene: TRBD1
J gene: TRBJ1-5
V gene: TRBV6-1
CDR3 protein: CASSRQGRSNQPQHF

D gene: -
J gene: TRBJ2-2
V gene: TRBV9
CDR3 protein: CASSEQGWVNTGELFF